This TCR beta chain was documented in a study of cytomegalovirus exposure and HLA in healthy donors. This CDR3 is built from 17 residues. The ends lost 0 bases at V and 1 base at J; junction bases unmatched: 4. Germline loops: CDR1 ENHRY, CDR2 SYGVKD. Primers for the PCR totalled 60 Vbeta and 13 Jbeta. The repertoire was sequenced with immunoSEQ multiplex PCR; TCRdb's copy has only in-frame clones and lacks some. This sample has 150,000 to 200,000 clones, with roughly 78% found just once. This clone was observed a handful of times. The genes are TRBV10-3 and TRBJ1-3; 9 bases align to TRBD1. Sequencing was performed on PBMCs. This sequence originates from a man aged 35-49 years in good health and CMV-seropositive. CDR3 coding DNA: TGTGCCATCAGTGAGTCTCCGGGACAGGGTTCTGGAAACACCATATATTTT. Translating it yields CAISESPGQGSGNTIYF.